This TCR beta chain was identified during a study of CD8 T cells in Susac syndrome. cDNA came from about 0.5 to 1 ug RNA primed by random hexamers. With immunoSEQ multiplex PCR, TCR beta CDR3 was amplified across 54 Vbeta and 13 Jbeta. Each CDR3 protein gets one entry after TCRdb re-called the immunoSEQ multiplex PCR reads with MiXCR. Counted here are 200,000 to 250,000 distinct CDR3 sequences, around nine tenths occurring once; the ten biggest clones make up 0.1% to 0.15%. V lost 3 bases and J 3 bases, leaving 9 bases between the germline ends. Germline-derived CDR1 and CDR2 are SGHVS and FQNEAQ. The CDR3 has 13 residues. The authors sequenced TCR beta from blood CD8+ and CD4+ T cells. The multiple sclerosis control cohort comprised treatment-naive individuals presenting with stable or active relapsing-remitting disease. Bulk CD8+ and CD4+ cells came from magnetic negative isolation; CD8+ TEMRA by FACS.

V gene TRBV7-8 combines with J gene TRBJ2-7, with a possible D match to TRBD2 (6 bases). The sequenced sample consisted of CD8+ T cells from PBMCs. The sequence came from a human donor with multiple sclerosis. CDR3 DNA sequence: TGTGCCAGCAGCTTCGGGACTGTCTACGAGCAGTACTTC. Its translation: CASSFGTVYEQYF. Based on the CDR3 plus reference TRBV7-8 and TRBJ2-7, the full variable domain is GAGVSQSPRYKVAKRGQDVALRCDPISGHVSLFWYQQALGQGPEFLTYFQNEAQLDKSGLPSDRFFAERPEGSVSTLKIQRTQQEDSAVYLCASSFGTVYEQYFGPGTRLTVT.